The 19 T cell receptor beta chains below come from one sample, sequenced in a study of T cells in Graves' hyperthyroidism and ophthalmopathy. RNA transcripts gave rise to amplified TCR beta CDR3 regions. The HTBI primer set served for first-round RT-PCR of the TCR CDR3. TCRdb itself ran the multiplex PCR reads through MiXCR, one entry per CDR3 protein. The repertoire includes 250,000 to 400,000 distinct CDR3 sequences, roughly 13% of them detected once, and 34% sits in the top ten. The sample comprised blood. These receptors originate from a middle-aged woman with Graves' ophthalmopathy.

This clonotype has ten or more counts. V usage is TRBV2 and J usage is TRBJ2-7; 9 bases are a match to TRBD1. Per germline, CDR1 SNHLY and CDR2 FYNNEI. The CDR3 is made up of 15 amino acids. J was trimmed by 5 bases and V by 7 bases; bases with no gene match: 12. This CDR3 is CASKGQGQGRDEQYF. The DNA for the CDR3 is TGTGCCAGCAAGGGGCAAGGACAGGGGAGGGACGAGCAGTACTTC.

The chain carries TRBV18 and TRBJ1-4; D call uncertain. Trimming cost V 3 bases and J 8 bases, with 13 bases left between them. CDR3 length: 14 amino acids. Germline V gene lookup returns CDR1 KGHSH and CDR2 LQKENI. CDR3 in DNA: TGTGCCAGCTCACCGGGCTCACCTCGGGAAAAACTGTTTTTT. Translating gives CASSPGSPREKLFF.

The rearrangement uses TRBV6-2 or TRBV6-3 and TRBJ2-5, with 8 bases matching TRBD2. Losses at the gene ends were 10 bases for V and 4 bases for J; bases not matched to a gene: 14. The CDR3 covers 15 residues. Germline CDR1 reads MNHEY; CDR2 reads SVGEGT. The CDR3 sequence is CAIRRGAGDGETQYF. CDR3 nucleotides: TGTGCCATACGGCGGGGAGCGGGGGACGGAGAGACCCAGTACTTC.

The V and J genes are TRBV20-1 and TRBJ1-1, with D possibly being TRBD1 (5 bases). CDR1 and CDR2 from the germline V gene are DFQATT and SNEGSKA (reference sequence). V was pared by 5 bases and J by 4 bases, with 14 bases between. CDR3 size: 13 residues. The CDR3 nucleotides read TGCAGTGCTGCTCAGGGTGGCGCCACTGAAGCTTTCTTT. Amino acid sequence: CSAAQGGATEAFF.

J is TRBJ1-4 and V is TRBV20-1; D perhaps matches TRBD1 (5 bases). The V gene lost 5 bases and the J gene lost 8 bases, with 18 bases spanning the gap. The germline V gene encodes CDR1 DFQATT and CDR2 SNEGSKA (reference sequence). This CDR3 is 14 amino acids long. CDR3 nucleotide sequence: TGCAGTGCTCGAGGGACCGATACGGGGGAAAAACTGTTTTTT. The encoded protein is CSARGTDTGEKLFF.

This clonotype has a handful of counts. The rearrangement links TRBV3-1 to TRBJ1-4; TRBD1 is a possible D gene (6 bases). This CDR3 comprises 15 residues. Germline CDR1 LGHDT, CDR2 YNNKEL (reference sequence). V shed 4 bases and J shed 4 bases, with 13 bases lying between them. The CDR3 here is CASSPRGQVNEKLFF. Here the CDR3 DNA reads TGTGCCAGCAGCCCGCGGGGGCAGGTTAATGAAAAACTGTTTTTT.

This clonotype was observed at least ten times. CDR3 residues: CSARGDRGPNSPLHF. Here the CDR3 DNA reads TGCAGTGCTAGAGGTGATCGGGGACCGAATTCACCCCTCCACTTT. The chain is built from TRBV20-1 and TRBJ1-6, with D maybe TRBD1 (5 bases). The V and J ends lost 1 base and 7 bases respectively, with 14 bases between them. Germline CDR1 and CDR2: DFQATT and SNEGSKA (reference sequence). The CDR3 contains 15 residues.

In this sample, this clonotype turned up many times. This rearrangement joins TRBV20-1 to TRBJ1-4; D ambiguous. V was trimmed by 0 bases and J by 8 bases, leaving 16 bases between them. The germline V gene has CDR1 DFQATT and CDR2 SNEGSKA (reference sequence). CDR3 length: 15 amino acids. The CDR3: CSARDPRASREKLFF. The CDR3 DNA sequence: TGCAGTGCTAGAGATCCCCGGGCCTCCAGGGAAAAACTGTTTTTT.

This clonotype was counted between two and nine times. V gene TRBV19 combines with J gene TRBJ1-2; 8 bases are shared with TRBD1. CDR1 and CDR2 from the germline V gene are LNHDA and SQIVND (reference sequence). The CDR3 has 14 amino acids. Trimming cost V 8 bases and J 4 bases; bases outside gene matches: 9. CDR3 bases: TGTGCCAGTTCACGGGACAGGCGAATCTATGGCTACACCTTC. This encodes CASSRDRRIYGYTF. The complete variable domain, with remaining parts taken from reference TRBV19 and TRBJ1-2, reads DGGITQSPKYLFRKEGQNVTLSCEQNLNHDAMYWYRQDPGQGLRLIYYSQIVNDFQKGDIAEGYSVSREKKESFPLTVTSAQKNPTAFYLCASSRDRRIYGYTFGSGTRLTVV.

This clonotype has at least ten counts. This chain joins TRBV7-8 and TRBJ1-5; D not certain. Trimming took off 6 bases at V and 6 bases at J, with 12 bases between the two ends. Germline V CDR1 and CDR2: SGHVS, FQNEAQ. The CDR3 loop spans 13 amino acids. In DNA, the CDR3 is TGTGCCAGCAGTGTCACGGGAGTTCAGCCCCAGCATTTT. As protein: CASSVTGVQPQHF.

The chain employs TRBV20-1 and TRBJ2-5, with TRBD2 matching 13 bases. The CDR3 is made up of 19 amino acids. The germline CDR1 and CDR2 sequences are DFQATT and SNEGSKA (reference sequence). The junction had 13 bases not matched to a gene; V was cut back by 2 bases and J by 1 base. The CDR3 DNA is TGCAGTGCTAGAACCGGGACTAGCGGGAATGAACGGTCCCAAGAGACCCAGTACTTC. It yields the protein CSARTGTSGNERSQETQYF.

This clonotype has a count of ten or more. The V gene is TRBV2, the J gene TRBJ2-7; no reliable D call. V was trimmed by 6 bases and J by 9 bases, leaving 15 bases between them. Germline lookup yields CDR1 SNHLY and CDR2 FYNNEI. The CDR3 is made up of 12 amino acids. The CDR3 is CASSKAQVGQYF. The DNA of the CDR3 is TGTGCCAGCAGCAAAGCCCAAGTCGGGCAGTACTTC. Using reference TRBV2 and TRBJ2-7 for the parts outside the CDR3, the full variable domain is EPEVTQTPSHQVTQMGQEVILRCVPISNHLYFYWYRQILGQKVEFLVSFYNNEISEKSEIFDDQFSVERPDGSNFTLKIRSTKLEDSAMYFCASSKAQVGQYFGPGTRLTVT.

J is TRBJ1-2 and V is TRBV3-1; D remains unclear. V was clipped by 4 bases and J by 10 bases, with 13 bases between them. Germline loops: CDR1 LGHDT, CDR2 YNNKEL (reference sequence). The CDR3 has 12 amino acids. The CDR3 sequence is CASSPRERDYTF. The CDR3 nucleotides are TGTGCCAGCAGCCCCCGGGAGAGGGACTACACCTTC.

This clonotype occurred a few times. The J gene is TRBJ2-3, the V gene TRBV2; D is unresolved. The germline gives CDR1 SNHLY, CDR2 FYNNEI. CDR3 size: 15 residues. Trimming pared 7 bases from V and 1 base from J, leaving 15 bases between. CDR3 amino acids: CASTAAVRGTDTQYF. Written as DNA, the CDR3 is TGTGCCAGCACCGCGGCGGTCCGCGGCACAGATACGCAGTATTTT.

V is TRBV28 and J is TRBJ1-2; D is unclear. From germline, CDR1 is MDHEN and CDR2 SYDVKM. This CDR3 is built from 12 residues. V was shortened by 4 bases and J by 8 bases, with 11 bases between the two germline ends. The CDR3 DNA is TGTGCCAGCAGTTCGGGAGCTCGCGGCTACACCTTC. As protein: CASSSGARGYTF.

This clonotype was seen at least ten times. The chain joins TRBV6-1 to TRBJ2-3; tentatively, D is TRBD1 or TRBD2 (6 bases each). The CDR3 totals 12 residues. CDR1 is MNHNS and CDR2 is SASEGT in the germline V gene. V was shortened by 10 bases and J by 4 bases, with 12 bases between the two germline ends. The CDR3 DNA reads TGTGCCACCGTAGGGGGGTCAGATACGCAGTATTTT. This translates into CATVGGSDTQYF.

This sequence joins TRBV18 and TRBJ2-2, with 11 bases identical to TRBD2. V lost 6 bases to trimming and J lost 1 base; unmatched junction nucleotides: 4. Looked up from germline, CDR1 is KGHSH and CDR2 is LQKENI. This CDR3 spans 16 amino acids. CDR3: CASSPTSGRNTGELFF. The CDR3 DNA follows: TGTGCCAGCTCGCCTACTAGCGGGAGGAACACCGGGGAGCTGTTTTTT.

This clonotype was counted at least ten times. This rearrangement joins TRBV2 to TRBJ2-7; TRBD2 matches at 10 bases. Germline trimming cut 1 base from V and 2 bases from J; bases unmatched to any gene: 8. CDR1 is SNHLY and CDR2 is FYNNEI in the germline V gene. The CDR3 has 17 amino acids. The CDR3 DNA sequence: TGTGCCAGCAGTGAAGAGGCTAGCGGGGGCCCTGCCTACGAGCAGTACTTC. This codes for CASSEEASGGPAYEQYF. Full variable domain (rest looked up from reference TRBV2 and TRBJ2-7): EPEVTQTPSHQVTQMGQEVILRCVPISNHLYFYWYRQILGQKVEFLVSFYNNEISEKSEIFDDQFSVERPDGSNFTLKIRSTKLEDSAMYFCASSEEASGGPAYEQYFGPGTRLTVT.

The genes are TRBV7-9 and TRBJ1-3; TRBD1 is a possible D gene (5 bases). V was pared by 10 bases and J by 0 bases, with 13 bases between. Germline lookup yields CDR1 SEHNR and CDR2 FQNEAQ (reference sequence). The CDR3 has 14 amino acids. The CDR3 protein is CAIRRGDSGNTIYF. In DNA, the CDR3 is TGTGCCATTAGGAGAGGGGACTCTGGAAACACCATATATTTT.